A selection of T cell receptor beta chains follows, all from one sample in a study of cytomegalovirus exposure and HLA in healthy donors. Clones were read by immunoSEQ multiplex PCR, and TCRdb kept only the in-frame ones, dropping some. The table records about 160,000 clones, roughly 80% of them present only once. Sequencing used PBMCs. These receptors originate from a man aged 50-60 years in good health and CMV-seropositive. CDR3s include the opening cysteine and the closing phenylalanine or tryptophan. Each record gives: V gene, clone size, D gene, J gene, CDR3 DNA, CDR3 protein. The D gene is left open where the match is weak. Clone size appears in some rows only: once, few, many, or a class for an expanded clone.

TRBV6-5	few	-	TRBJ1-2	TGTGCCAGCTTCGAGGGAGGGAATGGCTACACCTTC	CASFEGGNGYTF
TRBV7-9	-	TRBD2	TRBJ2-5	TGTGCCAGCAGACTAGCGGGGGAGACCCAGTACTTC	CASRLAGETQYF
TRBV5-5	-	-	TRBJ1-2	TGTGCCAGCAGCTTGGACGGGAGCTATGGCTACACCTTC	CASSLDGSYGYTF
TRBV7-2	-	-	TRBJ1-5	TGTGCCAGCAGCTTACAGGGAGGCAGCAATCAGCCCCAGCATTTT	CASSLQGGSNQPQHF
TRBV5-1	-	TRBD1	TRBJ2-1	TGCGCCAGCAGCCTCGGCGGGACAGGGAACAATGAGCAGTTCTTC	CASSLGGTGNNEQFF
TRBV6-5	-	-	TRBJ2-1	TGTGCCAGCAGTTACGGGACACCAGACTACAATGAGCAGTTCTTC	CASSYGTPDYNEQFF
TRBV19	-	TRBD2	TRBJ2-3	TGTGCCACCAGTGAGGGACTAGCGGCCACAGATACGCAGTATTTT	CATSEGLAATDTQYF
TRBV9	-	-	TRBJ2-1	TGTGCCAGCAGCACCTTTGATCAGGGGCGTCTTCGTGAGCAGTTCTTC	CASSTFDQGRLREQFF
TRBV10-3	-	-	TRBJ2-7	TGTGCCACTCGCGCCGGGGGATACGAGCAGTACTTC	CATRAGGYEQYF
TRBV2	-	TRBD2	TRBJ2-3	TGTGCCAGCAGTTTAGCGGGAGGGGCGGCAGATACGCAGTATTTT	CASSLAGGAADTQYF
TRBV6-5	-	TRBD2	TRBJ2-5	TGTGCCAGCAGTCCGGGACTAGCAGAAGAGACCCAGTACTTC	CASSPGLAEETQYF
TRBV5-1	-	TRBD2	TRBJ2-1	TGCGCCAGCAGCAGGCCTAGCGGGGGCTACAATGAGCAGTTCTTC	CASSRPSGGYNEQFF
TRBV28	-	-	TRBJ1-2	TGTGCCAGCAGTTTACCCCACCGGGATGGCTACACCTTC	CASSLPHRDGYTF
TRBV6-4	-	-	TRBJ2-3	TGTGCCAGCAGTGAAGGACTACAAAGCACAGATACGCAGTATTTT	CASSEGLQSTDTQYF
TRBV7-9	-	-	TRBJ1-1	TGTGCCAGCAGCTTAGTTGCCAGGGGAAGGACTGAAGCTTTCTTT	CASSLVARGRTEAFF
TRBV6-4	-	-	TRBJ1-1	TGTGCCAGCAGTGGAGGACAGCGAGCTTTCTTT	CASSGGQRAFF
TRBV5-1	-	-	TRBJ2-7	TGCGCCAGCAGCCCGGGGAGTTACGAGCAGTACTTC	CASSPGSYEQYF
TRBV29-1	-	-	TRBJ1-1	TGCAGCGTTGAAGGTGTGGCAGGGTATAACACTGAAGCTTTCTTT	CSVEGVAGYNTEAFF
TRBV6-5	-	TRBD1	TRBJ1-3	TGTGCCAGCAGTACAGGGGGCTCTGGAAACACCATATATTTT	CASSTGGSGNTIYF
TRBV10-3	once	TRBD1	TRBJ1-5	TGTGCCATCAGCAGAACAGGGGGAAATGGCAATCAGCCCCAGCATTTT	CAISRTGGNGNQPQHF